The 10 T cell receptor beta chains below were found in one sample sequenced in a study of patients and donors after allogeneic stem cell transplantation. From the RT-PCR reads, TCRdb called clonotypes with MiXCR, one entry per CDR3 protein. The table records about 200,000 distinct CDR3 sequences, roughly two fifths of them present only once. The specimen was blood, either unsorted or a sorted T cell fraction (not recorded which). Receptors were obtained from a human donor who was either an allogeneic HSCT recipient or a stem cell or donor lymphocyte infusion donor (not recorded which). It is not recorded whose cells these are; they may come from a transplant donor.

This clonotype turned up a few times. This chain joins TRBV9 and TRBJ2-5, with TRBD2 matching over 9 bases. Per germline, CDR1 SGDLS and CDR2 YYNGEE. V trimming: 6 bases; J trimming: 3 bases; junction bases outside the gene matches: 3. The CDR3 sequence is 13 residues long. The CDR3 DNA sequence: TGTGCCAGCACCCCTAGCGGGAAAGAGACCCAGTACTTC. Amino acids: CASTPSGKETQYF.

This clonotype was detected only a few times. In DNA form, the CDR3 reads TGTGCCAGCAGCGGGACAGGGGGCGGAAACACCATATATTTT. Encoded protein: CASSGTGGGNTIYF. The chain employs TRBV12-3 or TRBV12-4 and TRBJ1-3; 12 bases map to TRBD1. The CDR3 is 14 residues long. With V trimmed by 6 bases and J by 4 bases, 1 base remained unmatched.

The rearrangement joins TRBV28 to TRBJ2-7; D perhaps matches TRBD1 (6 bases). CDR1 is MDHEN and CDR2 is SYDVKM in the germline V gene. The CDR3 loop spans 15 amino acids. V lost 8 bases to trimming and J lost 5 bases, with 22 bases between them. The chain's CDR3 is CASPPAQGPTDEQYF. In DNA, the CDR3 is TGTGCCAGCCCACCAGCGCAGGGGCCGACGGACGAGCAGTACTTC.

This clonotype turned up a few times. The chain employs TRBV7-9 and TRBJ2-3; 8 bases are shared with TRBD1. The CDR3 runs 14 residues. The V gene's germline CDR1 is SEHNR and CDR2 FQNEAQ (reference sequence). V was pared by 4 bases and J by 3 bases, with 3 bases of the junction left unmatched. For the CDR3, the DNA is TGTGCCAGCAGCTGGACAGGGCGTACAGATACGCAGTATTTT. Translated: CASSWTGRTDTQYF.

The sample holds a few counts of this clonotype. CDR3 amino acids: CASSSSSAGFRKLFF. CDR3 nucleotide sequence: TGTGCCAGCAGCTCTTCCTCGGCAGGGTTTAGAAAACTGTTTTTT. V gene TRBV11-2 combines with J gene TRBJ1-4, with D perhaps matching TRBD1 (5 bases). V was shortened by 4 bases and J by 10 bases, with 19 bases between the two germline ends. Germline V CDR1 and CDR2: SGHAT, FQNNGV. There are 15 residues in the CDR3.

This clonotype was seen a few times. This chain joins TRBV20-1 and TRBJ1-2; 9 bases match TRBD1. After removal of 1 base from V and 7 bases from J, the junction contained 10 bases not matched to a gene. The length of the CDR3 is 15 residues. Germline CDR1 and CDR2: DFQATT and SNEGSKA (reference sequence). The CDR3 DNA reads TGCAGTGCTAGAGTCGCCGGGACAGGGCTCGCTGGCTACACCTTC. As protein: CSARVAGTGLAGYTF.

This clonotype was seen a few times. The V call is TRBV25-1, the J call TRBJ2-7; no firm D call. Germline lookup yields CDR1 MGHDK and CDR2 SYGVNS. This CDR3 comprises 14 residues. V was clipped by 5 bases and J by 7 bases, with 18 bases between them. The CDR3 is CASSPGPPVREQYF. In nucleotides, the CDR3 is TGTGCCAGCAGTCCCGGGCCTCCGGTGAGGGAGCAGTACTTC.

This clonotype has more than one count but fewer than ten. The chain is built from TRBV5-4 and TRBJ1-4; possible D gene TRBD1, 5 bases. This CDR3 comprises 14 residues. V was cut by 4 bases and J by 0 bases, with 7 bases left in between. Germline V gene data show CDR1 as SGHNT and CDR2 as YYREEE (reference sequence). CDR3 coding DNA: TGTGCCAGCAGCACAGGCGCAACTAATGAAAAACTGTTTTTT. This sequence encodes CASSTGATNEKLFF.

CDR3 in DNA: TGTGCCAGCAGTTTAACACAGGGTTTGGAGCAGTACTTC. Translating it yields CASSLTQGLEQYF. The chain employs TRBV12-3 or TRBV12-4 and TRBJ2-7; the D gene is possibly TRBD1 (6 bases). This CDR3 is built from 13 residues. Trimming pared 2 bases from V and 7 bases from J, leaving 12 bases between.

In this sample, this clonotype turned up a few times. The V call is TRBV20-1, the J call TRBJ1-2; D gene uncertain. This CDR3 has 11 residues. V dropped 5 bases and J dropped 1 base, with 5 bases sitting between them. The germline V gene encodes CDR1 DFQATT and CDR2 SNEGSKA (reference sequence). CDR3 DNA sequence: TGCAGTGCTCGGGATAACTATGGCTACACCTTC. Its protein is CSARDNYGYTF.